Below, 27 T cell receptor beta chains from the same sample are listed, as sequenced in a study of T cell responses to AZD1222 COVID-19 vaccine (dated by TCRdb to the early 2020s). Libraries were built with the immunoSEQ multiplex PCR assay. Here the immuneACCESS table is served through TCRdb, limited to in-frame sequences with V and J called. Missing clones are a known gap in these copies; in checked studies unresolved V genes cover under half, and the rest lacks a known reason. The sample table holds under 130,000 clones, of which 87% were seen once. The ten largest make up over 2% of the sample. What the time point label conveys for this sample: about 28 days (+/-7) after the second vaccine dose. The sample was peripheral blood, taken 28 days after the second AZD1222 dose. These TCRs come from an adult who received the AZD1222 COVID-19 vaccine.

The chain has TRBV25-1 and TRBJ2-7, with a tentative D call TRBD1 (6 bases). This CDR3 has 14 residues. The germline gives CDR1 MGHDK, CDR2 SYGVNS. Between the trimmed V and J ends, which lost 6 bases and 0 bases, there was a span of 12 bases. The CDR3 loop is CASSATGISYEQYF. The CDR3 region has the DNA TGTGCCAGCAGCGCCACAGGGATCTCCTACGAGCAGTACTTC.

This chain connects TRBV3-1 (or the pseudogene TRBV3-2) to TRBJ2-7, with D possibly matching TRBD1 (6 bases). This CDR3 region has 13 residues. Germline CDR1 reads LGHDT; CDR2 reads YNNKEL (reference sequence). V was shortened by 2 bases and J by 7 bases, with 12 bases between the two germline ends. For the CDR3, the DNA is TGTGCCAGCAGCCAACAGGGGCTGGGGGAGCAGTACTTC. Translated, it gives CASSQQGLGEQYF.

The genes are TRBV24-1 and TRBJ1-1, with D perhaps TRBD1 (5 bases). Germline V gene lookup returns CDR1 KGHDR and CDR2 SFDVKD. Trimming removed 2 bases from V and 1 base from J, with 10 bases in between. The CDR3 loop spans 15 amino acids. As DNA, the CDR3 is TGTGCCACCAGTGATTCCCAGGGTAGGAACACTGAAGCTTTCTTT. Translating it yields CATSDSQGRNTEAFF.

The count of this clone is one. The CDR3 sequence is CATSGGLAYGYTF. The CDR3 coding sequence is TGTGCCACCTCTGGCGGACTCGCGTATGGCTACACCTTC. The rearrangement links TRBV24-1 to TRBJ1-2; D gene ambiguous. V lost 9 bases, J lost 5 bases, and 15 bases lay in between. This CDR3 region has 13 residues. CDR1 and CDR2 (germline): KGHDR, SFDVKD.

The chain couples TRBV7-6 to TRBJ1-1; D possibly corresponds to TRBD1 (5 bases). Deletions cut 5 bases from V and 3 bases from J, with 19 bases between. The length of the CDR3 is 16 residues. In germline, CDR1 is SGHVS, CDR2 FNYEAQ. The CDR3 reads CASSGRGRGLDTEAFF. In DNA form, the CDR3 reads TGTGCCAGCAGCGGACGGGGGAGGGGTTTGGACACTGAAGCTTTCTTT.

The J gene is TRBJ1-5, the V gene TRBV3-1 (or the pseudogene TRBV3-2), with D unclear. CDR1 is LGHDT and CDR2 is YNNKEL in the germline V gene (reference sequence). The ends were cut back, 1 base at V and 5 bases at J, with 3 bases in the middle. The CDR3 covers 12 residues. Written as DNA, the CDR3 is TGTGCCAGCAGCCAAGGGGATCAGCCCCAGCATTTT. Encoded protein: CASSQGDQPQHF.

The J gene is TRBJ2-2, the V gene TRBV5-6; possibly TRBD2 for D (5 bases). Trimming stripped 0 bases from V and 3 bases from J, with 9 bases between. Germline V gives CDR1 SGHDT, CDR2 YYEEEE. This CDR3 comprises 15 residues. CDR3 nucleotides: TGTGCCAGCAGCTTGGGATGGCGGGACACCGGGGAGCTGTTTTTT. Translated: CASSLGWRDTGELFF.

The DNA of the CDR3 is TGTGCCAGTAGTTGGGGGAGGGCCGTGAATGAGCAGTTCTTC. This codes for CASSWGRAVNEQFF. This rearrangement joins TRBV19 to TRBJ2-1, with 7 bases that match TRBD2. The CDR3 is made up of 14 amino acids. V gave up 5 bases and J gave up 7 bases; unmatched junction bases: 8. Germline V gives CDR1 LNHDA, CDR2 SQIVND (reference sequence).

The CDR3 DNA reads as TGTGCCAGCAGTGAAACCCACGAGCAGTACTTC. Translation: CASSETHEQYF. The V call is TRBV6-1, the J call TRBJ2-7; D uncertain. The germline V gene encodes CDR1 MNHNS and CDR2 SASEGT. This CDR3 has 11 residues. Trimming cost V 2 bases and J 5 bases, with 4 bases left between them.

The chain uses TRBV19 and TRBJ2-3, with D unclear. Germline V gives CDR1 LNHDA, CDR2 SQIVND (reference sequence). The CDR3 totals 14 residues. The V gene lost 4 bases and the J gene lost 0 bases, with 8 bases spanning the gap. The CDR3 is CASSTLTSTDTQYF. The CDR3 bases are TGTGCCAGTAGTACCCTGACAAGCACAGATACGCAGTATTTT.

CDR3 sequence reads: CASSSSGLAGVTRTGELFF. DNA of the CDR3: TGTGCCAGCAGTAGCTCGGGACTAGCGGGAGTGACGCGCACCGGGGAGCTGTTTTTT. The gene calls are TRBV28 and TRBJ2-2; TRBD2 matches 14 bases. This CDR3 spans 19 amino acids. The germline gives CDR1 MDHEN, CDR2 SYDVKM. The J segment lost 4 bases and the V segment lost 5 bases, leaving 12 bases of the junction unmatched.

J is TRBJ1-5 and V is TRBV11-3, with 10 bases aligning to TRBD1. Germline CDR1 is SGHNT and CDR2 is YENEEA. Trimming removed 6 bases from V and 2 bases from J; junction bases left unmatched: 10. The CDR3 is made up of 17 amino acids. The CDR3 spells CASSIIPGTGGNQPQHF. CDR3 coding DNA: TGTGCCAGCAGTATTATCCCCGGGACAGGGGGCAATCAGCCCCAGCATTTT.

This chain connects TRBV10-3 to TRBJ2-2, with 12 bases lining up with TRBD2. CDR3 length: 17 amino acids. The V gene's germline CDR1 is ENHRY and CDR2 SYGVKD. Germline trimming cut 8 bases from V and 4 bases from J; bases unmatched to any gene: 11. The CDR3 here is CAIGIGLAGSSTGELFF. CDR3 nucleotide sequence: TGTGCCATCGGAATAGGACTAGCGGGATCTAGCACCGGGGAGCTGTTTTTT.

The chain couples TRBV12-3 or TRBV12-4 to TRBJ2-1; no firm D call. The CDR3 loop spans 12 amino acids. The germline V and J ends were trimmed by 7 bases and 7 bases, with 11 bases remaining between them. The CDR3 DNA is TGTGCCAGCACCCTCGCTGGGAATGAGCAGTTCTTC. It yields the protein CASTLAGNEQFF.

The chain is built from TRBV4-2 and TRBJ2-5, with 11 bases matching TRBD2. Losses at the gene ends were 6 bases for V and 3 bases for J; bases not matched to a gene: 12. The CDR3 consists of 17 residues. Germline lookup yields CDR1 LGHNA and CDR2 YNFKEQ. For the CDR3, the DNA is TGTGCCAGCAGTCGGATACTCGGGACTAGCGGAAAAGAGACCCAGTACTTC. Its translation is CASSRILGTSGKETQYF.

This chain links TRBV7-3 with TRBJ1-1; 10 nucleotides line up with TRBD1. CDR1 and CDR2 (germline): SGHTA, FQGTGA. The length of the CDR3 is 19 residues. Losses at the gene ends were 1 base for V and 2 bases for J; bases not matched to a gene: 13. The CDR3 sequence is CASSLIRNGTGVHNTEAFF. The CDR3 region has the DNA TGTGCCAGCAGCTTAATTCGGAACGGGACAGGGGTTCACAACACTGAAGCTTTCTTT.

The chain links TRBV3-1 (or the pseudogene TRBV3-2) to TRBJ1-6; unclear D gene. This CDR3 region has 13 residues. The germline V gene has CDR1 LGHDT and CDR2 YNNKEL (reference sequence). Trimming left V 7 bases short and J 9 bases short, with 13 bases between. The CDR3 protein is CASKVEGSSPLHF. Written as DNA, the CDR3 is TGTGCCAGCAAGGTGGAGGGAAGTTCACCCCTCCACTTT.

This sequence joins TRBV27 and TRBJ1-5; D perhaps matches TRBD1 (6 bases). Germline loops: CDR1 MNHEY, CDR2 SMNVEV (reference sequence). CDR3 size: 15 residues. Deletions cut 5 bases from V and 6 bases from J, with 17 bases between. CDR3 nucleotides: TGTGCCAGCAGTAGATCAGGGGCATCCTTTCAGCCCCAGCATTTT. Protein sequence: CASSRSGASFQPQHF.

This clone has more than one count but fewer than ten. V is TRBV27 and J is TRBJ1-6; a weak D match, TRBD1 (6 bases). V was clipped by 2 bases and J by 7 bases, with 12 bases between them. Per germline, CDR1 MNHEY and CDR2 SMNVEV (reference sequence). The CDR3 covers 15 residues. CDR3 sequence (DNA): TGTGCCAGCAGTTTAGGGGGGCCTTCGAATTCACCCCTCCACTTT. As protein: CASSLGGPSNSPLHF.

The CDR3 DNA reads TGTGCCAGTAGTATGTCCGGCAGGGAGTTTGGCGAGCAGTACTTC. It is translated as CASSMSGREFGEQYF. The chain employs TRBV19 and TRBJ2-7; D assignment may be TRBD1 or TRBD2 (5 bases each). Germline CDR1 reads LNHDA; CDR2 reads SQIVND (reference sequence). The CDR3 sequence is 15 residues long. The V and J ends lost 3 bases and 6 bases respectively, with 18 bases between them.

The chain joins TRBV6-4 to TRBJ2-3; D remains ambiguous. The CDR3 sequence is 18 residues long. V lost 0 bases and J lost 8, with 24 bases in between. Germline CDR1 and CDR2: MRHNA and SNTAGT. CDR3: CASSDSDATILLSLTQYF. The CDR3 DNA is TGTGCCAGCAGTGACTCTGATGCTACGATTCTATTGAGCCTTACGCAGTATTTT.

The V call is TRBV2, the J call TRBJ2-5; the D gene could be TRBD1 or TRBD2 (6 bases each). V lost 11 bases and J 4 bases, leaving 14 bases between the germline ends. Per the germline V gene, CDR1 is SNHLY and CDR2 is FYNNEI. CDR3 length: 12 residues. CDR3 in amino acids: CAGGEDRETQYF. The CDR3 nucleotides are TGTGCCGGAGGGGAGGACAGAGAGACCCAGTACTTC.

Only one count was recorded for this clone. The CDR3 DNA reads as TGTGCCAGCAGCCCCCACGGGAGGAACTACGAGCAGTACTTC. It encodes CASSPHGRNYEQYF. The chain is built from TRBV3-1 (or the pseudogene TRBV3-2) and TRBJ2-7; 7 bases fit TRBD2. The CDR3 is made up of 14 amino acids. V was pared by 4 bases and J by 3 bases, with 6 bases of the junction left unmatched. Germline CDR1 LGHDT, CDR2 YNNKEL (reference sequence).

This clone appeared a single time. This chain connects TRBV3-1 (or the pseudogene TRBV3-2) to TRBJ2-7; a weak D match, TRBD2 (6 bases). The length of the CDR3 is 15 residues. CDR1 LGHDT and CDR2 YNNKEL come from the germline V gene (reference sequence). The V end lost 3 bases, the J end lost 0 bases, and 12 bases lay between the germline ends. This chain's CDR3 is CASSQGLNPSYEQYF. The CDR3 DNA reads TGTGCCAGCAGCCAGGGACTTAATCCCTCCTACGAGCAGTACTTC.

The V call is TRBV10-3, the J call TRBJ2-2; TRBD1 matches at 7 bases. The CDR3 runs 17 residues. V lost 0 bases and J lost 3; bases outside the gene matches: 7. CDR1 and CDR2 from the germline V gene are ENHRY and SYGVKD. CDR3 sequence: CAISESFKGADTGELFF. The CDR3 region has the DNA TGTGCCATCAGTGAGTCGTTCAAGGGGGCGGACACCGGGGAGCTGTTTTTT.

This chain links TRBV6-6 with TRBJ1-4, with 8 nucleotides matching TRBD1. The CDR3 has 15 residues. After removal of 2 bases from V and 8 bases from J, the junction contained 7 bases not matched to a gene. Germline loops: CDR1 MNHNY, CDR2 SVGAGI (reference sequence). The CDR3 region has the DNA TGTGCCAGCAGTTACCCGACAGGGGTAGACGAAAAACTGTTTTTT. Translated: CASSYPTGVDEKLFF.

In its sample, this clone was seen once. The chain joins TRBV6-2 or TRBV6-3 to TRBJ2-3; D perhaps matches TRBD1 (5 bases). The germline gives CDR1 MNHEY, CDR2 SVGEGT. Between the trimmed V and J ends, which lost 4 bases and 4 bases, there was a span of 12 bases. CDR3 length equals 14 residues. In DNA, the CDR3 is TGTGCCAGCAGTTTAGATTCGACAGCAGATACGCAGTATTTT. Translated: CASSLDSTADTQYF.